This T cell receptor (beta chain) came from a study of human T cells and chemical hapten exposure. Germline CDR1 is MDHEN and CDR2 is SYDVKM. With 8 bases removed from V and 6 bases from J, the gap between germline ends came to 8 bases. The CDR3 spans 10 residues. Time point specified: healthy volunteer bleed at 2 weeks. The authors extracted total RNA from unfractionated whole blood. The library labeled individual cDNA molecules by adding unique molecular identifiers to them. TCRdb ran MiXCR on the RACE reads and lists one entry per CDR3 protein. The profile shows over 85,000 distinct CDR3 sequences, over 8% of them singletons. Study findings and constraints: Counts of TCRs above 1 in 1000 frequency stayed unchanged with DPC sensitization.

Note on this clonotype: Its specificity is not known.

The specimen sequenced was whole blood. The receptor comes from a female donor in good health. Some clones in this sample may be carry-over from other donors' samples. V gene TRBV28 combines with J gene TRBJ2-7, with D hard to call. The CDR3, as DNA: TGTGCCAGCGGTAGTCCCGAGCAGTACTTC. It translates to CASGSPEQYF.